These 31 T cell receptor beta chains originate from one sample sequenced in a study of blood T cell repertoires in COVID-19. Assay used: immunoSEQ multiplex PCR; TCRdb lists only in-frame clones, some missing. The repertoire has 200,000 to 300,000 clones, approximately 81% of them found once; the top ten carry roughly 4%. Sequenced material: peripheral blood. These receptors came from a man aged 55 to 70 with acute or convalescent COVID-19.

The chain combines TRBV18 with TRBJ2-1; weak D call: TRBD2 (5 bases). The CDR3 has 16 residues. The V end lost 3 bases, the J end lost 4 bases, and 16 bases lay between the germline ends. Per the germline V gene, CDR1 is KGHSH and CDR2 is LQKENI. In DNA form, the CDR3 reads TGTGCCAGCTCACCCCAATCCGGGATAAGGTACAATGAGCAGTTCTTC. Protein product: CASSPQSGIRYNEQFF. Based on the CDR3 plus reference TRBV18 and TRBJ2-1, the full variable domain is NAGVMQNPRHLVRRRGQEARLRCSPMKGHSHVYWYRQLPEEGLKFMVYLQKENIIDESGMPKERFSAEFPKEGPSILRIQQVVRGDSAAYFCASSPQSGIRYNEQFFGPGTRLTVL.

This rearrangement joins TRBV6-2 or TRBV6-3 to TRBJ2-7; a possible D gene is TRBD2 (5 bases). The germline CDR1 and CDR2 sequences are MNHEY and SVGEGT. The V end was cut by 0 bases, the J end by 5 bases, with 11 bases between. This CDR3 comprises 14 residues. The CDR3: CASSYSSGGNEQYF. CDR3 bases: TGTGCCAGCAGTTACTCGAGCGGTGGGAACGAGCAGTACTTC.

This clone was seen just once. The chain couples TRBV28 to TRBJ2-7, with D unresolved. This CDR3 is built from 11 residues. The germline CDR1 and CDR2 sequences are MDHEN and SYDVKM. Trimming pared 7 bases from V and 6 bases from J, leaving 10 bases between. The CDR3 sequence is CASTYAGEQYF. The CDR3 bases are TGTGCCAGCACCTATGCCGGCGAGCAGTACTTC.

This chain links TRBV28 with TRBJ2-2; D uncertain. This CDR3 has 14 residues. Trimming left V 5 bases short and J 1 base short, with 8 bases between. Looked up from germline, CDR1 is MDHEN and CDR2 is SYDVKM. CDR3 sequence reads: CASSRGLNTGELFF. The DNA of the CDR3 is TGTGCCAGCAGTCGCGGATTGAACACCGGGGAGCTGTTTTTT.

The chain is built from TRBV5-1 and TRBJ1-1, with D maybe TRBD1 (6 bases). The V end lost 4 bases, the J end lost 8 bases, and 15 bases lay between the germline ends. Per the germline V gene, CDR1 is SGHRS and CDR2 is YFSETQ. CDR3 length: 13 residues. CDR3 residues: CASSPGGDREAFF. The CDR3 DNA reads TGCGCCAGCAGCCCGGGGGGCGACAGAGAAGCTTTCTTT.

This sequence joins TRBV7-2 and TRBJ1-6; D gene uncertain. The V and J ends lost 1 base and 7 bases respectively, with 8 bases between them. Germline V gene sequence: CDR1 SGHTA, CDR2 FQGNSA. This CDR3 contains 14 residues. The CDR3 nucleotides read TGTGCCAGCAGCTTAGGGGCCTTAAATTCACCCCTCCACTTT. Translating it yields CASSLGALNSPLHF.

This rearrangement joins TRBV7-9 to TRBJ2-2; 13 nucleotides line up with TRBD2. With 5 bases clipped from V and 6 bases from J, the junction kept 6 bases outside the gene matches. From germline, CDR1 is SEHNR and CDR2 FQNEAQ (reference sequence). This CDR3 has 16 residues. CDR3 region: CASSRTSGRAAGELFF. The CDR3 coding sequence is TGTGCCAGCAGCCGCACTAGCGGGAGGGCCGCCGGGGAGCTGTTTTTT.

The CDR3, as DNA: TGCGCCAGCAGCGAGGGGACAGCGGCCTATGAAAAACTGTTTTTT. Translated, it gives CASSEGTAAYEKLFF. The chain links TRBV5-1 to TRBJ1-4; 7 bases agree with TRBD1. The V gene's germline CDR1 is SGHRS and CDR2 YFSETQ. The CDR3 sequence is 15 residues long. V was clipped by 4 bases and J by 6 bases; unmatched bases: 9.

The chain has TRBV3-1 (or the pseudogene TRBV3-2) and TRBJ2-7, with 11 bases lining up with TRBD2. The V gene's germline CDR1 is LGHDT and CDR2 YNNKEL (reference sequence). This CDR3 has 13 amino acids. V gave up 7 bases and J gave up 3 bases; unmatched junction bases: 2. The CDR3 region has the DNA TGTGCCAGCATTGGGACTAGCGGCTACGAGCAGTACTTC. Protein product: CASIGTSGYEQYF.

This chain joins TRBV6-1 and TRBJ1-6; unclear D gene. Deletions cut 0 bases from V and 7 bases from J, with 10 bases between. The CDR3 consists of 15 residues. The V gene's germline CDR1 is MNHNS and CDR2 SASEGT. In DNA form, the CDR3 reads TGTGCCAGCAGTGAAGCGCGGGAGACGAATTCACCCCTCCACTTT. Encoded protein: CASSEARETNSPLHF.

CDR3 in amino acids: CSANTGALITDTQYF. CDR3 DNA sequence: TGCAGCGCAAATACAGGAGCCCTTATCACAGATACGCAGTATTTT. The chain joins TRBV29-1 to TRBJ2-3; D might be TRBD1 (5 bases). Germline CDR1 SQVTM, CDR2 ANQGSEA. Trimming cost V 7 bases and J 2 bases, with 19 bases left between them. This CDR3 is built from 15 residues.

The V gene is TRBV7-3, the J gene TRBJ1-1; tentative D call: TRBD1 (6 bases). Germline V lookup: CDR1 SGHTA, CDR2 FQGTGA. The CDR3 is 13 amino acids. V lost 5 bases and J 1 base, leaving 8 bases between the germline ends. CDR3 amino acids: CASSRGANTEAFF. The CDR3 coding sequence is TGTGCCAGCAGCCGGGGGGCGAACACTGAAGCTTTCTTT.

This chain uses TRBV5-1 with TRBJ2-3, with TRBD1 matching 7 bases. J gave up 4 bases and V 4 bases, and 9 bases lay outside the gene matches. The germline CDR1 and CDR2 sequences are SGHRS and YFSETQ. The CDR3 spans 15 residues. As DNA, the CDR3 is TGCGCCAGCAGCATAGGGACAGCTTCCCCAGATACGCAGTATTTT. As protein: CASSIGTASPDTQYF.

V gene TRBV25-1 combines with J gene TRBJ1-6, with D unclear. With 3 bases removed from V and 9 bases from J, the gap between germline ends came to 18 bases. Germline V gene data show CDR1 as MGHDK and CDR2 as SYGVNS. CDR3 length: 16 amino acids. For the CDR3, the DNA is TGTGCCAGCAGTGAGGGGATGGTTCCCGGAGGTTCACCCCTCCACTTT. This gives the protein CASSEGMVPGGSPLHF.

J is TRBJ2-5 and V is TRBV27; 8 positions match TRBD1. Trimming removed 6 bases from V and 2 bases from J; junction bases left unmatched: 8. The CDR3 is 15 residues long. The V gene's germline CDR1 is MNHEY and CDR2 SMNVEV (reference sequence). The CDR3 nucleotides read TGTGCCAGCAGGAATGGACAGGGAAGTCAAGAGACCCAGTACTTC. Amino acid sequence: CASRNGQGSQETQYF.

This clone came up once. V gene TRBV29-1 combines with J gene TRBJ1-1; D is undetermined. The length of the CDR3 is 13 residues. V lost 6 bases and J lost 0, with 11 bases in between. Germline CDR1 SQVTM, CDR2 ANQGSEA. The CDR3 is CSVRGQVNTEAFF. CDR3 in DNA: TGCAGCGTGAGAGGGCAGGTGAACACTGAAGCTTTCTTT.

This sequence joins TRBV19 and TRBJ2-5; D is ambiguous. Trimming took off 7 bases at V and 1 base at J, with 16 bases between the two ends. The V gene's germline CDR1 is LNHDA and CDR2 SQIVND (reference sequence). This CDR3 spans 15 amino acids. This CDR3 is CASKNVATLQETQYF. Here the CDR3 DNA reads TGTGCCAGTAAAAATGTGGCCACCCTCCAAGAGACCCAGTACTTC.

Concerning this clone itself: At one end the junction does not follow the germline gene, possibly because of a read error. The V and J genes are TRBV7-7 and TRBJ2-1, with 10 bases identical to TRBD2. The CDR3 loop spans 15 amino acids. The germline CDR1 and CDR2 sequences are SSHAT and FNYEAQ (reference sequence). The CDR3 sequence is CASSLGTSVYNEQFF. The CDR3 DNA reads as TGTGCTAGCAGCTTGGGGACTAGCGTATACAATGAGCAGTTCTTC.

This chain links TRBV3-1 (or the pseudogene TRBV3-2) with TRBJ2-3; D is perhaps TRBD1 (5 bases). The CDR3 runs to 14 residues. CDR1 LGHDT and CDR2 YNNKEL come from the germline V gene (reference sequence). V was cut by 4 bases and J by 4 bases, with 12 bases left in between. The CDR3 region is CASSLTTVPDTQYF. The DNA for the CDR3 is TGTGCCAGCAGCCTAACGACAGTTCCAGATACGCAGTATTTT.

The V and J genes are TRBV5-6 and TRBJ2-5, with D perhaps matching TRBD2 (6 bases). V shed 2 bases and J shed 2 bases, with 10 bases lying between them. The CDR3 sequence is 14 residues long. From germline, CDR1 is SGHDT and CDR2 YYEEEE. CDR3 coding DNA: TGTGCCAGCAGCTTTGCGGGGTTGCAAGAGACCCAGTACTTC. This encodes CASSFAGLQETQYF. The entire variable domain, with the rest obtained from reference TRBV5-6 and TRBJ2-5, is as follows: DAGVTQSPTHLIKTRGQQVTLRCSPKSGHDTVSWYQQALGQGPQFIFQYYEEEERQRGNFPDRFSGHQFPNYSSELNVNALLLGDSALYLCASSFAGLQETQYFGPGTRLLVL.

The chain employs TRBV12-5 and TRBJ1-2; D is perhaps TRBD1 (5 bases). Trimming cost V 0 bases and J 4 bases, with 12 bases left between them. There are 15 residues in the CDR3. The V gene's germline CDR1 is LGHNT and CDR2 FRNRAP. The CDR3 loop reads CASGLVRGFLYGYTF. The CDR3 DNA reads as TGTGCTAGTGGTTTGGTAAGGGGCTTTCTCTATGGCTACACCTTC.

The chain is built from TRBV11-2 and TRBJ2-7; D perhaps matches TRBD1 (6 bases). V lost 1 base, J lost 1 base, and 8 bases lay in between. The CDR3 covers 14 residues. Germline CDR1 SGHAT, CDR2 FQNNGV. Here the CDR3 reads CASSLGTESYEQYF. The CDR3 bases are TGTGCCAGCAGCTTAGGGACAGAATCCTACGAGCAGTACTTC.

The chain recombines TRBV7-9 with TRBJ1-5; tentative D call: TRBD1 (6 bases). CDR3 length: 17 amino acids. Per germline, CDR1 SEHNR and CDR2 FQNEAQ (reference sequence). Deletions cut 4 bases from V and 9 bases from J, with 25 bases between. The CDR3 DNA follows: TGTGCCAGCAGCTCCCAGAAACAGGGCGCGACGGCGAGGCCCCAGCATTTT. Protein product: CASSSQKQGATARPQHF.

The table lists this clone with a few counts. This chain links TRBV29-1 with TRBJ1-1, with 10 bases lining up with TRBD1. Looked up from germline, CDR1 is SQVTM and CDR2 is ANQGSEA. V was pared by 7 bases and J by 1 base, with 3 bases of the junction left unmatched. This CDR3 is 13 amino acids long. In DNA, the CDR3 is TGCAGCGGACGGACAGGGGGGAACACTGAAGCTTTCTTT. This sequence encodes CSGRTGGNTEAFF.

CDR3: CARRGEPSYEQYF. In nucleotides, the CDR3 is TGCGCCAGACGGGGGGAGCCCTCCTACGAGCAGTACTTC. The V gene is TRBV5-1, the J gene TRBJ2-7, with 7 bases fitting TRBD2. The CDR3 has 13 amino acids. The germline gives CDR1 SGHRS, CDR2 YFSETQ. V lost 8 bases to trimming and J lost 0 bases; unmatched junction nucleotides: 5.

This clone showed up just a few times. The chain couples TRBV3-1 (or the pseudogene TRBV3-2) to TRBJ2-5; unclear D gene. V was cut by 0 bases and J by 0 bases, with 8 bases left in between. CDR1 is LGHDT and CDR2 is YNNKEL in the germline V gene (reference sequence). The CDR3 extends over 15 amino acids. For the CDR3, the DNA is TGTGCCAGCAGCCAAGATAGTCTGTACCAAGAGACCCAGTACTTC. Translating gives CASSQDSLYQETQYF.

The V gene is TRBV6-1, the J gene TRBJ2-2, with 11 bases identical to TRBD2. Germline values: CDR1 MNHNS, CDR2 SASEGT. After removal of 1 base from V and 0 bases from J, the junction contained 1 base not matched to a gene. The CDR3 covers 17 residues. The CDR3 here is CASSEGLAGPNTGELFF. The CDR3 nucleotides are TGTGCCAGCAGTGAAGGACTAGCGGGACCGAACACCGGGGAGCTGTTTTTT.

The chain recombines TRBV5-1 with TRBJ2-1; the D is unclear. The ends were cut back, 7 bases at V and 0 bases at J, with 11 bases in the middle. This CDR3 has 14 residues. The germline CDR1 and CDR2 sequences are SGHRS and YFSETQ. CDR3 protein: CASSERSSYNEQFF. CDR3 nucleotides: TGCGCCAGCTCCGAGAGAAGCTCCTACAATGAGCAGTTCTTC. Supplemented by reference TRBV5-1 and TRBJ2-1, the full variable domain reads KAGVTQTPRYLIKTRGQQVTLSCSPISGHRSVSWYQQTPGQGLQFLFEYFSETQRNKGNFPGRFSGRQFSNSRSEMNVSTLELGDSALYLCASSERSSYNEQFFGPGTRLTVL.

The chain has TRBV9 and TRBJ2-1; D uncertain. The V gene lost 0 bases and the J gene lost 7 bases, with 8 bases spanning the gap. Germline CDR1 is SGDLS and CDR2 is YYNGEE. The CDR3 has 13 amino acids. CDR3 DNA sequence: TGTGCCAGCAGCGTAGCCCCACAAAATGAGCAGTTCTTC. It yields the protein CASSVAPQNEQFF. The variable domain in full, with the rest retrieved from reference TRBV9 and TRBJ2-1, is DSGVTQTPKHLITATGQRVTLRCSPRSGDLSVYWYQQSLDQGLQFLIQYYNGEERAKGNILERFSAQQFPDLHSELNLSSLELGDSALYFCASSVAPQNEQFFGPGTRLTVL.

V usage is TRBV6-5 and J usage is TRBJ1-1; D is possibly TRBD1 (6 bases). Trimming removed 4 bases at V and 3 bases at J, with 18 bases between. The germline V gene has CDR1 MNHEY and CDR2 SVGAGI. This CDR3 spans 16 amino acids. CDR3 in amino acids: CASSWGRGGGHTEAFF. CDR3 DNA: TGTGCCAGCAGTTGGGGGAGGGGCGGGGGGCACACTGAAGCTTTCTTT.

The CDR3 DNA reads TGCGCCAGCAGCCAAGCGGGACAGGACAATGAAAAACTGTTTTTT. Its translation: CASSQAGQDNEKLFF. The V gene is TRBV4-1, the J gene TRBJ1-4, with 8 bases that match TRBD1. Germline V gene data show CDR1 as MGHRA and CDR2 as YSYEKL. V was clipped by 1 base and J by 5 bases; unmatched bases: 3. This CDR3 spans 15 amino acids.